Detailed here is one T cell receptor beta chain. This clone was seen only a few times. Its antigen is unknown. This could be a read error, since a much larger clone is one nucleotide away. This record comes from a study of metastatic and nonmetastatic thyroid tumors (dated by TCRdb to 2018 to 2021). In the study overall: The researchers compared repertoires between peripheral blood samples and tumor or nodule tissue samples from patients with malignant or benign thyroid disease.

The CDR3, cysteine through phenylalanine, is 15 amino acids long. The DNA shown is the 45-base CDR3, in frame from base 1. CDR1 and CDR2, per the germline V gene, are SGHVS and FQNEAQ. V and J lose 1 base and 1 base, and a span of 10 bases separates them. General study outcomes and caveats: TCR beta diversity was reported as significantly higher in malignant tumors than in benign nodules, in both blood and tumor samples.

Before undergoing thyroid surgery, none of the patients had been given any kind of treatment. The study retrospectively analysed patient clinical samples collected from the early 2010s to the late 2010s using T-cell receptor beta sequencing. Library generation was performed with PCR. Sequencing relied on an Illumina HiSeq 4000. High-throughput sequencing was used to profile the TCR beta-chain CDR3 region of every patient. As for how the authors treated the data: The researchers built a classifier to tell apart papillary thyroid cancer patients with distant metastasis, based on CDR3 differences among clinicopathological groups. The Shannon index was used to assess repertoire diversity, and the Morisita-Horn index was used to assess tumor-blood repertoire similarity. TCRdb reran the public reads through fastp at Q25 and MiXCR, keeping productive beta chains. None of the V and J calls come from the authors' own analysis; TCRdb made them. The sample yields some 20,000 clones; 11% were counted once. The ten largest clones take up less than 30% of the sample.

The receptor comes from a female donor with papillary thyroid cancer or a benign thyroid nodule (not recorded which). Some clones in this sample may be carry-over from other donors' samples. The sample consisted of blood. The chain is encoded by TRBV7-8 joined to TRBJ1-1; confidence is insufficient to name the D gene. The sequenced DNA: TGTGCCAGCAGCTTAGTGTTCCGTCAGAACACTGAAGCTTTCTTT. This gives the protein CASSLVFRQNTEAFF.